The T cell receptor (beta chain) under discussion was sequenced for a study of cytomegalovirus exposure and HLA in healthy donors. This PCR relied on a set of 60 Vbeta primers and 13 Jbeta primers. Original handling: There were 80 million to 95 million unique TCR beta chains by a later count, and approximately 11 million of them were shared. Clones were sequenced by immunoSEQ multiplex PCR, and TCRdb holds only the in-frame ones, with some missing. That table supplies the V and J calls and clone size; D and trimming were determined from the DNA. The sample has 150,000 to 200,000 clones, approximately 79% seen once; the top ten hold 11% to 15%. Participants comprised healthy donors of bone marrow. The CDR3 contains 16 residues. V lost 0 bases to trimming and J lost 4 bases; unmatched junction nucleotides: 5. From germline, CDR1 is MNHEY and CDR2 SVGAGI.

The rearrangement uses TRBV6-5 and TRBJ1-3, with 8 bases that match TRBD1. The source material was PBMCs. The receptor was isolated from a man aged 45 to 65 in good health and CMV-seropositive. The chain's CDR3 is CASSYSGQGTGNTIYF. The CDR3, as DNA: TGTGCCAGCAGTTACTCAGGACAGGGAACCGGAAACACCATATATTTT.